Following are 21 T cell receptor beta chains from one sample sequenced in a study of T cell changes during pregnancy in multiple sclerosis. Measured with immunoSEQ multiplex PCR; TCRdb has only the in-frame clones, and not every one. Of about 68,000 clones listed, roughly 94% are singletons. The sequences come from peripheral blood, collected in the second trimester of pregnancy. Every receptor here comes from a female donor in good health, enrolled as a control in a pregnancy study.

DNA of the CDR3: TGCATGGCACTATCCCCCGGAGATACGCAGTATTTT. Protein: CMALSPGDTQYF. The chain employs TRBV29-1 and TRBJ2-3, with D unclear. The CDR3 runs 12 residues. Germline values: CDR1 SQVTM, CDR2 ANQGSEA.

This chain links TRBV7-6 with TRBJ1-1; 7 bases agree with TRBD1. V dropped 4 bases and J dropped 1; count of bases not matched to a gene: 9. This CDR3 has 16 residues. CDR1 and CDR2 (germline): SGHVS, FNYEAQ. CDR3 in amino acids: CASSSWAGGKNTEAFF. CDR3 coding DNA: TGTGCCAGCAGCTCTTGGGCAGGGGGAAAGAACACTGAAGCTTTCTTT.

The chain joins TRBV27 to TRBJ2-7; TRBD1 aligns across 7 bases. Germline V gene sequence: CDR1 MNHEY, CDR2 SMNVEV (reference sequence). The J segment lost 3 bases and the V segment lost 2 bases, leaving 1 base of the junction unmatched. This CDR3 is 13 amino acids long. CDR3 bases: TGTGCCAGCAGTTTAGGGACAGACTACGAGCAGTACTTC. This gives the protein CASSLGTDYEQYF.

The V and J genes are TRBV5-1 and TRBJ2-5; 8 bases match TRBD2. Trimming cost V 1 base and J 5 bases; bases outside gene matches: 10. Germline V CDR1 and CDR2: SGHRS, YFSETQ. The CDR3 contains 16 residues. CDR3 loop: CASSLPPGGIEETQYF. In nucleotides, the CDR3 is TGCGCCAGCAGCTTGCCTCCGGGGGGGATTGAGGAGACCCAGTACTTC.

This clone was detected only once. The gene calls are TRBV10-1 and TRBJ1-5, with 9 positions matching TRBD1. CDR1 and CDR2 from the germline V gene are WNHNN and SYGVQD (reference sequence). The CDR3 is made up of 18 amino acids. With 7 bases clipped from V and 4 bases from J, the junction kept 17 bases outside the gene matches. CDR3 amino acids: CASTRVLQGALLNQPQHF. CDR3 bases: TGCGCCAGCACCCGAGTCCTACAGGGGGCTCTTCTTAATCAGCCCCAGCATTTT.

The J gene is TRBJ2-3, the V gene TRBV7-2; 8 nucleotides match TRBD2. The germline V gene encodes CDR1 SGHTA and CDR2 FQGNSA. V gave up 5 bases and J gave up 1 base; unmatched junction bases: 5. The CDR3 is made up of 15 amino acids. The CDR3 nucleotides are TGTGCCAGCAGCCGACGCGGGGGGCGCACAGATACGCAGTATTTT. This sequence encodes CASSRRGGRTDTQYF.

The rearrangement uses TRBV7-8 and TRBJ2-7; TRBD2 matches 14 bases. The CDR3 runs to 15 residues. Germline V gene lookup returns CDR1 SGHVS and CDR2 FQNEAQ. With 5 bases clipped from V and 6 bases from J, the junction kept 6 bases outside the gene matches. CDR3 sequence (DNA): TGTGCCAGCAGCCCCGGGACTAGCGGGAGACGCGAGCAGTACTTC. Its protein is CASSPGTSGRREQYF.

The chain employs TRBV6-5 and TRBJ1-2; no definite D call. Germline V gene data show CDR1 as MNHEY and CDR2 as SVGAGI. The CDR3 has 15 amino acids. Between the trimmed V and J ends, which lost 4 bases and 4 bases, there was a span of 16 bases. CDR3 in amino acids: CASSFRGFQSYGYTF. CDR3 DNA sequence: TGTGCCAGCAGTTTTCGGGGTTTTCAGAGCTATGGCTACACCTTC.

This chain links TRBV5-1 with TRBJ1-1, with D maybe TRBD1 (6 bases). The germline gives CDR1 SGHRS, CDR2 YFSETQ. This CDR3 region has 15 residues. V was cut by 4 bases and J by 0 bases, with 13 bases left in between. The CDR3 reads CASSPDRILNTEAFF. The DNA for the CDR3 is TGCGCCAGCAGCCCTGACAGGATCCTGAACACTGAAGCTTTCTTT. The variable domain in full, completed from reference TRBV5-1 and TRBJ1-1, reads KAGVTQTPRYLIKTRGQQVTLSCSPISGHRSVSWYQQTPGQGLQFLFEYFSETQRNKGNFPGRFSGRQFSNSRSEMNVSTLELGDSALYLCASSPDRILNTEAFFGQGTRLTVV.

The V gene is TRBV7-9, the J gene TRBJ2-7; D not resolved. The CDR3 is made up of 11 amino acids. In germline, CDR1 is SEHNR, CDR2 FQNEAQ (reference sequence). The V end was cut by 1 base, the J end by 6 bases, with 4 bases between. The CDR3, as DNA: TGTGCCAGCAGCTTAGGTCGCGAGCAGTACTTC. Protein: CASSLGREQYF.

This chain uses TRBV6-5 with TRBJ1-1, with a weak D call TRBD1 (6 bases). Germline-derived CDR1 and CDR2 are MNHEY and SVGAGI. Trimming stripped 5 bases from V and 0 bases from J, with 10 bases between. The CDR3 extends over 14 amino acids. CDR3 in amino acids: CASSTDRLNTEAFF. The CDR3 DNA sequence: TGTGCCAGCAGTACGGACAGACTGAACACTGAAGCTTTCTTT.

The J gene is TRBJ2-1, the V gene TRBV27; no definite D call. V was cut by 2 bases and J by 0 bases, with 8 bases left in between. Germline V gene sequence: CDR1 MNHEY, CDR2 SMNVEV (reference sequence). The CDR3 contains 15 residues. CDR3 nucleotide sequence: TGTGCCAGCAGTTTAGCCGCGAGCTCCTACAATGAGCAGTTCTTC. Protein product: CASSLAASSYNEQFF.

The chain recombines TRBV7-9 with TRBJ2-1; TRBD2 aligns across 10 bases. The V and J ends lost 3 bases and 6 bases, in that order; junction bases with no gene match: 11. The CDR3 extends over 17 amino acids. The germline V gene encodes CDR1 SEHNR and CDR2 FQNEAQ (reference sequence). DNA for the CDR3: TGTGCCAGCAGCTTCTTATCTCGAACTAGCGGGATCAATGAGCAGTTCTTC. This codes for CASSFLSRTSGINEQFF.

This clone has a single count. The chain is built from TRBV4-2 and TRBJ2-7; TRBD2 matches at 8 bases. This CDR3 is built from 16 residues. Germline trimming cut 1 base from V and 4 bases from J; bases unmatched to any gene: 9. Germline-derived CDR1 and CDR2 are LGHNA and YNFKEQ. Here the CDR3 reads CASSQGQLADNYEQYF. The CDR3 region has the DNA TGTGCCAGCAGCCAAGGTCAACTAGCGGATAATTACGAGCAGTACTTC.

This rearrangement joins TRBV5-6 to TRBJ2-2; D is perhaps TRBD2 (6 bases). With 5 bases removed from V and 3 bases from J, the gap between germline ends came to 17 bases. Germline V gene data show CDR1 as SGHDT and CDR2 as YYEEEE. CDR3 length: 16 residues. The DNA for the CDR3 is TGTGCCAGCAGACGCCGGGGGTTCTCCGACACCGGGGAGCTGTTTTTT. It is translated as CASRRRGFSDTGELFF.

V and J are TRBV4-3 and TRBJ2-7, with D perhaps TRBD1 (5 bases). The CDR3 contains 14 residues. Germline V gene data show CDR1 as LGHNA and CDR2 as YSLEER. The V gene lost 1 base and the J gene lost 6 bases, with 13 bases spanning the gap. The CDR3 is CASSQVSQGPEQYF. CDR3 in DNA: TGCGCCAGCAGCCAAGTATCTCAGGGCCCCGAGCAGTACTTC.

This chain uses TRBV6-5 with TRBJ1-5; TRBD1 aligns across 8 bases. After removal of 5 bases from V and 5 bases from J, the junction contained 8 bases not matched to a gene. From germline, CDR1 is MNHEY and CDR2 SVGAGI. The CDR3 is 15 residues long. CDR3 sequence reads: CASSQIQGADQPQHF. The CDR3 region has the DNA TGTGCCAGCAGTCAAATCCAGGGGGCGGATCAGCCCCAGCATTTT.

The chain is built from TRBV2 and TRBJ2-3; a weak D match, TRBD2 (5 bases). This CDR3 contains 14 residues. V lost 7 bases and J 10 bases, leaving 21 bases between the germline ends. CDR1 and CDR2 from the germline V gene are SNHLY and FYNNEI. Written as DNA, the CDR3 is TGTGCCAGCACGCGGAGCCACCAGAGGGATGCGCAGTATTTT. This codes for CASTRSHQRDAQYF.

The CDR3 DNA is TGTGCCAGCAGCCAATCCCGGGACAACACCTACGAGCAGTACTTC. As protein: CASSQSRDNTYEQYF. The chain recombines TRBV6-1 with TRBJ2-7, with D possibly matching TRBD1 (6 bases). CDR3 length equals 15 residues. CDR1 and CDR2 (germline): MNHNS, SASEGT. Deletions cut 6 bases from V and 2 bases from J, with 17 bases between.

This clone appeared once. The gene calls are TRBV18 and TRBJ2-3, with 7 bases that match TRBD1. J was trimmed by 6 bases and V by 2 bases; bases with no gene match: 8. Germline lookup yields CDR1 KGHSH and CDR2 LQKENI. The CDR3 extends over 15 amino acids. The CDR3 sequence: CASSPTTGSRDTQYF. CDR3 nucleotide sequence: TGTGCCAGCTCACCAACGACAGGGTCGCGGGATACGCAGTATTTT.

CDR3 sequence reads: CAAQGISEAFF. Here the CDR3 DNA reads TGTGCCGCCCAGGGCATATCTGAAGCTTTCTTT. The V gene is TRBV10-3, the J gene TRBJ1-1, with D possibly being TRBD1 (5 bases). Trimming stripped 11 bases from V and 6 bases from J, with 13 bases between. The CDR3 totals 11 residues. Germline values: CDR1 ENHRY, CDR2 SYGVKD.